A single T cell receptor (beta chain) is shown here with its context. The data stem from a study of blood T cell repertoires in COVID-19. In the authors' methods: Reference gene primer amplification gave estimated nucleated cell counts. TCRdb's table, derived via immunoSEQ multiplex PCR, lists solely in-frame clones and lacks some. V, J and clone size derive from that table, while D and trimming were established from the DNA sequence. The sample lists about half a million clones, roughly 88% occurring once. Germline CDR1 reads MNHEY; CDR2 reads SVGEGT. The V segment lost 4 bases and the J segment 4 bases; nucleotides outside the gene matches: 5. CDR3 size: 15 residues.

This clonotype was obtained from a human donor in a cohort sampled during active COVID-19. The sample was peripheral blood. The chain couples TRBV6-2 or TRBV6-3 to TRBJ2-5; 11 nucleotides align to TRBD1. This chain's CDR3 is CASSWTGGLGETQYF. The CDR3 DNA reads TGTGCCAGCAGTTGGACAGGGGGCTTGGGAGAGACCCAGTACTTC.